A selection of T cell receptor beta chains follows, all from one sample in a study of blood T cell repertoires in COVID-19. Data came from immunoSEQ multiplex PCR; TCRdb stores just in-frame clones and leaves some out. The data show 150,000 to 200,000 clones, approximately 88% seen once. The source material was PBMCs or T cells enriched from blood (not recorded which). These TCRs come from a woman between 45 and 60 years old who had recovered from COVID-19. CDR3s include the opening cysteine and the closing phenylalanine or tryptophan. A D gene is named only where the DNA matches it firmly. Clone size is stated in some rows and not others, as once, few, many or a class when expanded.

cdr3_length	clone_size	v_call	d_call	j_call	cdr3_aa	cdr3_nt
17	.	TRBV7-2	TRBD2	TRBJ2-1	CASSLGRGGPRPNEQFF	TGTGCCAGCAGCTTAGGGCGGGGGGGGCCTCGGCCCAATGAGCAGTTCTTC
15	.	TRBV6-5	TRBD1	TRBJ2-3	CASRGQGAGTDTQYF	TGTGCCAGCAGGGGACAGGGGGCGGGCACAGATACGCAGTATTTT
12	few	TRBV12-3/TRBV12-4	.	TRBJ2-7	CASNERTYEQYF	TGTGCCAGCAATGAGCGTACCTACGAGCAGTACTTC
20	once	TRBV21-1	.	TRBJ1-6	CASSSSSQGALPYYNSPLHF	TGTGCCAGCAGCTCAAGCTCACAGGGGGCCCTACCCTACTATAATTCACCCCTCCACTTT
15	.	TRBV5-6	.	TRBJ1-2	CASSLDDPGNYGYTF	TGTGCCAGCAGCTTGGACGATCCGGGGAACTATGGCTACACCTTC
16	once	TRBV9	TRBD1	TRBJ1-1	CASSPIVWDSLRGAFF	TGTGCCAGCAGCCCGATAGTTTGGGACAGCCTCCGTGGAGCTTTCTTT
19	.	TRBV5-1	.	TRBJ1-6	CASSLAVGGRRSYNSPLHF	TGCGCCAGCAGCTTGGCCGTCGGGGGGCGGAGGTCCTATAATTCACCCCTCCACTTT
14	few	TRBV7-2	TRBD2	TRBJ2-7	CASSHSGGPYEQYF	TGTGCCAGCAGCCATAGCGGGGGGCCCTACGAGCAGTACTTC
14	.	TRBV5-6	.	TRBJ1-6	CASIPDRQHSPLHF	TGTGCCAGCATCCCAGACAGGCAACATTCACCCCTCCACTTT
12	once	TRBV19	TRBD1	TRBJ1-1	CASSIGTAEAFF	TGTGCCAGTAGTATCGGGACAGCTGAAGCTTTCTTT
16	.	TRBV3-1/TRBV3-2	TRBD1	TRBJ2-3	CASSLTIDRATDTQYF	TGTGCCAGCAGCCTAACAATCGACAGGGCCACAGATACGCAGTATTTT
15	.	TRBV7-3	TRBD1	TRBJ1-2	CASSPTGTGAHGYTF	TGTGCCAGCAGCCCTACGGGGACAGGGGCCCATGGCTACACCTTC
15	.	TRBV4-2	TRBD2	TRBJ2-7	CASSQVRGGHNEQYF	TGTGCCAGCAGCCAAGTCCGCGGGGGGCACAACGAGCAGTACTTC
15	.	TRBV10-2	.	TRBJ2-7	CASSGSDRLLYEQYF	TGCGCCAGCAGTGGGTCGGACAGACTCCTCTACGAGCAGTACTTC
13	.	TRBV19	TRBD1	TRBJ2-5	CASIGTDQETQYF	TGTGCCAGTATCGGGACAGACCAAGAGACCCAGTACTTC
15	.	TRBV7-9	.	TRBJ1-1	CASSLERGQGTEAFF	TGTGCCAGCAGCTTAGAGCGGGGCCAAGGCACTGAAGCTTTCTTT
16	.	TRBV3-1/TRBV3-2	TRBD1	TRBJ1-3	CASSRYRDSSGNTIYF	TGTGCCAGCAGCCGATATCGGGACAGCTCTGGAAACACCATATATTTT
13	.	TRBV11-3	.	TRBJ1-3	CASSPLSGNTIYF	TGTGCCAGCAGCCCCCTATCTGGAAACACCATATATTTT
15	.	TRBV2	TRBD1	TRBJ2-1	CASSFRDRGSTEQFF	TGTGCCAGCAGTTTCCGGGACAGGGGAAGTACCGAGCAGTTCTTC
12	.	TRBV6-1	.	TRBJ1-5	CASSDGALPQHF	TGTGCCAGCAGTGATGGGGCCTTGCCCCAGCATTTT
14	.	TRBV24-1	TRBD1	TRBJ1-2	CATRGQGASYGYTF	TGTGCCACCAGAGGACAGGGCGCATCCTATGGCTACACCTTC
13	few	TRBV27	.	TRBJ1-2	CASSTGLYYGYTF	TGTGCCAGCAGTACGGGACTGTACTATGGCTACACCTTC
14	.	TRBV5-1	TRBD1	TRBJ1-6	CASSPGQPNSPLHF	TGCGCCAGCAGCCCGGGACAGCCTAATTCACCCCTCCACTTT
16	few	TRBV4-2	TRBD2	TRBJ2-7	CASSQDSSGSFGEQYF	TGTGCCAGCAGCCAAGATTCCAGCGGGAGCTTCGGAGAGCAGTACTTC
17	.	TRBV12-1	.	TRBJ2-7	CASSCPTSGGAPYEQYF	TGTGCCAGCAGCTGCCCGACTAGCGGGGGGGCCCCCTACGAGCAGTACTTC
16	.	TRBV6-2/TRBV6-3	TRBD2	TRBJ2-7	CASSYGQRGAPYEQYF	TGTGCCAGCAGTTACGGGCAGCGGGGAGCCCCCTACGAGCAGTACTTC
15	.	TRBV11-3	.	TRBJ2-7	CASSFDGQRTYEQYF	TGTGCCAGCAGCTTTGACGGACAGAGAACCTACGAGCAGTACTTC
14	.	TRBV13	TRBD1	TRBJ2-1	CASSSGTGFREQFF	TGTGCCAGCAGCTCCGGGACAGGGTTTCGAGAGCAGTTCTTC
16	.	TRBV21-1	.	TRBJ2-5	CASSTGPGQRQETQYF	TGTGCCAGCAGCACTGGTCCGGGACAGAGACAAGAGACCCAGTACTTC